One and the same sample provided the 24 T cell receptor beta chains below, sequenced in a study of immune heterogeneity within non-small cell lung tumors. The authors amplified TCR beta CDR3 by multiplex PCR with 32 V and 13 J primers. A single record per CDR3 protein comes from TCRdb applying MiXCR to the multiplex PCR reads. The data hold about 21,000 distinct CDR3 sequences, with 28% observed a single time. TCRs were amplified from roughly 590 ng gDNA of bulk tumor per sample. Spaced far apart, several biopsies were taken from each primary tumor during surgery. Patients with untreated, newly diagnosed non-small cell lung cancer underwent curative surgery. Sequenced sample: lung tumor tissue. The receptors were sampled from a man in his forties with non-small cell lung cancer.

V usage is TRBV27 and J usage is TRBJ2-1; TRBD2 matches at 8 bases. Germline V CDR1 and CDR2: MNHEY, SMNVEV (reference sequence). The CDR3 has 19 residues. The junction had 12 bases not matched to a gene; V was cut back by 0 bases and J by 2 bases. The CDR3 region has the DNA TGTGCCAGCAGTTTATCCGGTCCCAAGACTAGCGCCACCTACAATGAGCAGTTCTTC. It specifies CASSLSGPKTSATYNEQFF.

The sample holds a few counts of this clonotype. The rearrangement uses TRBV25-1 and TRBJ2-1, with a tentative D call TRBD1 (6 bases). Trimming pared 5 bases from V and 1 base from J, leaving 9 bases between. Germline CDR1 reads MGHDK; CDR2 reads SYGVNS. This CDR3 has 14 residues. The CDR3 DNA reads as TGTGCCAGCAGTCTAAGGGGGTCCTACAATGAGCAGTTCTTC. Its protein product is CASSLRGSYNEQFF.

This clonotype was seen many times. The CDR3 region has the DNA TGTGCCACCAGCCTGAAGAAGGCTTGGGACTATGGCTACACCTTC. Its translation is CATSLKKAWDYGYTF. The chain is built from TRBV15 and TRBJ1-2; D is ambiguous. Trimming cost V 5 bases and J 3 bases, with 16 bases left between them. CDR3 size: 15 residues. Germline CDR1 is LNHNV and CDR2 is YYDKDF (reference sequence).

The CDR3 is CASSLFTSSGANVLTF. The CDR3 region has the DNA TGTGCCAGCAGCTTATTTACAAGCTCTGGGGCCAACGTCCTGACTTTC. This rearrangement joins TRBV11-3 to TRBJ2-6; D is undetermined. This CDR3 region has 16 residues. Trimming took 2 bases from V and 0 from J, leaving 8 bases between them. Looked up from germline, CDR1 is SGHNT and CDR2 is YENEEA.

This clonotype was counted ten times or more. CDR3 DNA: TGTGCCAGCACCCTGGGAACAGGGCTAGGAAACACCATATATTTT. Its translation: CASTLGTGLGNTIYF. V and J are TRBV6-1 and TRBJ1-3; tentatively, D is TRBD1 (6 bases). Germline V gives CDR1 MNHNS, CDR2 SASEGT. The CDR3 spans 15 residues. V gave up 7 bases and J gave up 4 bases, with 17 bases separating them.

This clonotype was recorded many times. The chain uses TRBV6-1 and TRBJ1-5; a possible D gene is TRBD1 (5 bases). The CDR3 has 14 amino acids. Trimming left V 5 bases short and J 6 bases short, with 14 bases between. CDR1 and CDR2 (germline): MNHNS, SASEGT. The CDR3 spells CASSTWGVSQPQHF. The CDR3 DNA is TGTGCCAGCAGTACATGGGGGGTTAGTCAGCCCCAGCATTTT.

The chain employs TRBV5-6 and TRBJ1-2; 8 positions match TRBD1. Germline values: CDR1 SGHDT, CDR2 YYEEEE. The CDR3 consists of 15 residues. With 0 bases clipped from V and 7 bases from J, the junction kept 8 bases outside the gene matches. In nucleotides, the CDR3 is TGTGCCAGCAGCTTGGCCCCCACAGGGGGTGCTGGCTACACCTTC. As protein: CASSLAPTGGAGYTF.

This clonotype has ten or more counts. This chain connects TRBV6-1 to TRBJ1-1; possible D gene TRBD1, 5 bases. V lost 5 bases and J 5 bases, leaving 21 bases between the germline ends. Germline lookup yields CDR1 MNHNS and CDR2 SASEGT. This CDR3 spans 16 amino acids. Written as DNA, the CDR3 is TGTGCCAGCAGTCGACGAACCGGGACTGGGAAGACTGAAGCTTTCTTT. Protein: CASSRRTGTGKTEAFF.

This clonotype is medium-sized in the sample. This chain links TRBV11-2 with TRBJ1-1; D is ambiguous. V lost 5 bases and J 11 bases, leaving 15 bases between the germline ends. The CDR3 contains 12 residues. Germline lookup yields CDR1 SGHAT and CDR2 FQNNGV. CDR3 residues: CASSPSPTGAFF. DNA of the CDR3: TGTGCCAGCAGCCCTTCACCTACGGGGGCTTTCTTT.

This clonotype was observed a handful of times. The chain uses TRBV29-1 and TRBJ2-7; a weak D match, TRBD1 (5 bases). Per germline, CDR1 SQVTM and CDR2 ANQGSEA. There are 12 residues in the CDR3. V was shortened by 5 bases and J by 5 bases, with 13 bases between the two germline ends. The CDR3 here is CSVRQTADEQYF. DNA of the CDR3: TGCAGCGTTAGACAGACTGCCGACGAGCAGTACTTC.

The CDR3: CASSLAEQAAGGAYNEQFF. In DNA form, the CDR3 reads TGTGCCAGCAGCTTAGCAGAACAGGCGGCGGGAGGGGCGTACAATGAGCAGTTCTTC. V usage is TRBV7-2 and J usage is TRBJ2-1; 9 positions match TRBD2. V was clipped by 0 bases and J by 4 bases; unmatched bases: 13. The CDR3 contains 19 residues. Germline loops: CDR1 SGHTA, CDR2 FQGNSA.

In its sample, this clonotype was seen a few times. The V call is TRBV7-9, the J call TRBJ2-7; D may be TRBD1 or TRBD2 (5 bases each). The ends were cut back, 1 base at V and 0 bases at J, with 13 bases in the middle. This CDR3 has 16 amino acids. Germline lookup yields CDR1 SEHNR and CDR2 FQNEAQ (reference sequence). The CDR3: CASSLGAGASSYEQYF. As DNA, the CDR3 is TGTGCCAGCAGCTTAGGGGCCGGGGCTAGCTCCTACGAGCAGTACTTC. Supplemented by reference TRBV7-9 and TRBJ2-7, the full variable domain reads DTGVSQNPRHKITKRGQNVTFRCDPISEHNRLYWYRQTLGQGPEFLTYFQNEAQLEKSRLLSDRFSAERPKGSFSTLEIQRTEQGDSAMYLCASSLGAGASSYEQYFGPGTRLTVT.

This clonotype has a handful of counts. Written as DNA, the CDR3 is TGTGCCAGCAGTTTATTTGGGACTGAAGCTTTCTTT. This sequence encodes CASSLFGTEAFF. The genes are TRBV12-3 or TRBV12-4 and TRBJ1-1, with D unclear. The CDR3 runs 12 residues. V dropped 2 bases and J dropped 5 bases, with 6 bases sitting between them.

Turning to this clonotype: A much larger clone lies a single base off, so this may be a read error. V gene TRBV12-3 or TRBV12-4 combines with J gene TRBJ2-1; TRBD2 aligns across 9 bases. The CDR3 has 16 residues. CDR3 DNA: TGTGACAGCAGTTTCGGAATAGCGGGAGTAGTAGGTGAGCAGTTCTTC. It encodes CDSSFGIAGVVGEQFF.

This clonotype has more than one count but fewer than ten. This sequence joins TRBV12-3 or TRBV12-4 and TRBJ2-2; D remains unclear. The CDR3 is 12 amino acids. The V end lost 6 bases, the J end lost 3 bases, and 5 bases lay between the germline ends. CDR3 in amino acids: CASRKYTGELFF. In DNA form, the CDR3 reads TGTGCCAGCAGGAAATACACCGGGGAGCTGTTTTTT.

This clonotype was recorded at least ten times. J is TRBJ1-2 and V is TRBV28; D is ambiguous. The V gene lost 1 base and the J gene lost 10 bases, with 13 bases spanning the gap. Germline V gives CDR1 MDHEN, CDR2 SYDVKM. The CDR3 runs 13 residues. The CDR3 sequence is CASSLFHPGDYTF. In nucleotides, the CDR3 is TGTGCCAGCAGTTTATTCCATCCAGGAGACTACACCTTC.

Concerning this clonotype itself: No conserved phenylalanine or tryptophan is present at the end of the CDR3, so a read error is the likely explanation. J is TRBJ2-7 and V is TRBV4-2, with TRBD2 identical over 9 bases. The CDR3 covers 15 residues. Germline CDR1 reads LGHNA; CDR2 reads YNFKEQ. The CDR3 region is CASSQVSAGGYVQYL. Written as DNA, the CDR3 is TGTGCCAGCAGCCAAGTTTCGGCGGGAGGGTACGTGCAGTACTTG.

The count of this clonotype is one. This chain links TRBV6-4 with TRBJ2-7, with 7 bases lining up with TRBD1. Germline CDR1 reads MRHNA; CDR2 reads SNTAGT. This CDR3 has 16 residues. As DNA, the CDR3 is TGTGTTAGCAGTTACTTTCCGGGACAGACACTCTACGAGCAGTACTTC. Its protein product is CVSSYFPGQTLYEQYF.

The sample holds many counts of this clonotype. The gene calls are TRBV6-2 or TRBV6-3 and TRBJ1-5; D call uncertain. V lost 8 bases and J 0 bases, leaving 14 bases between the germline ends. The CDR3 contains 15 residues. Germline V gives CDR1 MNHEY, CDR2 SVGEGT. CDR3 amino acids: CASQNTLYSNQPQHF. CDR3 nucleotide sequence: TGTGCCAGCCAGAACACCCTTTATAGCAATCAGCCCCAGCATTTT.

This clonotype was seen only a few times. The chain carries TRBV9 and TRBJ2-3; no definite D call. The CDR3 sequence is 15 residues long. V was trimmed by 4 bases and J by 1 base, leaving 13 bases between them. Germline CDR1 and CDR2: SGDLS and YYNGEE. In DNA, the CDR3 is TGTGCCAGCAGCAGTGTCTGGGCTCGCACAGATACGCAGTATTTT. It yields the protein CASSSVWARTDTQYF.

This clonotype was counted a few times. This may stem from a read error, because a much larger clone lies one nucleotide away. This CDR3 fails to terminate in the conserved phenylalanine or tryptophan, so it likely reflects a read error. This CDR3 is CASRVRSGRRYEQYL. The DNA of the CDR3 is TGTGCCAGCAGAGTACGTAGCGGGAGACGATACGAGCAGTACCTC. The chain carries TRBV2 and TRBJ2-7; 9 bases agree with TRBD2. The J segment lost 4 bases and the V segment lost 6 bases, leaving 10 bases of the junction unmatched. Germline CDR1 and CDR2: SNHLY and FYNNEI. This CDR3 has 15 amino acids.

This clonotype was found many times. This chain uses TRBV27 with TRBJ1-5; 7 bases map to TRBD1. The germline CDR1 and CDR2 sequences are MNHEY and SMNVEV (reference sequence). This CDR3 is built from 16 residues. V trimming: 5 bases; J trimming: 0 bases; junction bases outside the gene matches: 7. For the CDR3, the DNA is TGTGCCAGCAGTCCCGCAGGGGGATATAGCAATCAGCCCCAGCATTTT. It codes for CASSPAGGYSNQPQHF.

This clonotype was counted a few times. The chain couples TRBV4-3 to TRBJ2-7, with 7 bases identical to TRBD2. This CDR3 region has 14 residues. J lost 8 bases, V lost 0 bases, and 7 bases had no gene match. Germline CDR1 reads LGHNA; CDR2 reads YSLEER. In DNA form, the CDR3 reads TGCGCCAGCAGCCAAGATTGGCAGGGAGGGAAGCAGTACTTC. Its protein is CASSQDWQGGKQYF.

This clonotype was seen at least ten times. CDR3 sequence reads: CASSESPSTEAFF. The CDR3 bases are TGTGCCAGCAGTGAGAGTCCGAGTACTGAAGCTTTCTTT. The chain joins TRBV2 to TRBJ1-1; no clear D. The length of the CDR3 is 13 residues. Germline V gives CDR1 SNHLY, CDR2 FYNNEI. The V end was cut by 3 bases, the J end by 5 bases, with 10 bases between.